This T cell receptor beta chain is from a study of CD8+ T cells in alopecia areata. General study points: Across lesional scalp, and particularly alopecia totalis/universalis, clonality surpassed that of normal scalp.

From alopecia areata patients, lesional scalp punch biopsies and peripheral blood were collected. Isolation of CD4+ and CD8+ T cells from PBMCs was achieved by sorting. CDR1 and CDR2 (germline): SNHLY, FYNNEI. This CDR3 is built from 11 residues. Trimming removed 7 bases at V and 10 bases at J, with 11 bases between. Following extraction, RNA underwent reverse transcription to cDNA, which served as the sequencing template. Measured with immunoSEQ multiplex PCR; TCRdb has only the in-frame clones, and not every one. The top ten clones hold approximately 3.1% of a sample with more than 95,000 clones, 35% to 40% of them seen once. The sample holds a few counts of this clone. What it binds is not known.

The source is a human donor with alopecia areata. The sample consisted of CD4+ T cells sorted from blood. The V gene is TRBV2, the J gene TRBJ2-1, with unresolved D. CDR3 in DNA: TGTGCCAGCAAACGACTGCAAGAGCAGTTCTTC. Its protein product is CASKRLQEQFF.